This T cell receptor beta chain emerged from a study of control samples from healthy donors and cancer patients. Profiled with immunoSEQ multiplex PCR; TCRdb holds only in-frame clones, not every one. The sample lists 150,000 to 200,000 clones, 91% occurring once. This CDR3 contains 13 residues. Trimming shortened V by 1 base and J by 0 bases, and 3 bases separated the two germline ends. Looked up from germline, CDR1 is SGHDT and CDR2 is YYEEEE. The receptor was isolated from a woman aged 25-40 years in good health. The chain links TRBV5-6 to TRBJ2-3, with no clear D. Sample: blood. CDR3 coding DNA: TGTGCCAGCAGCTTGTTTAGCACAGATACGCAGTATTTT. Its protein is CASSLFSTDTQYF.